The 10 T cell receptor beta chains listed next were all sequenced from one sample in a study of T-cell memory formation after mild COVID-19. Via MiXCR, TCRdb re-called the 5' RACE reads, giving one row per CDR3 protein. This repertoire shows some 450,000 distinct CDR3 sequences, over 15% found once; its top ten account for 7.5% to 9.5%. The sequencing sample was made of PBMCs or a T cell subset sorted from them (not recorded which). The source is an adult woman who had mild COVID-19 (a few samples of this study predate the infection). Cell type and time point are not known.

The genes are TRBV6-5 and TRBJ2-5, with D perhaps TRBD1 (5 bases). Germline-derived CDR1 and CDR2 are MNHEY and SVGAGI. Trimming pared 7 bases from V and 7 bases from J, leaving 16 bases between. CDR3 length: 13 amino acids. In DNA, the CDR3 is TGTGCCAGCAAATACGGACAACTGGGGACCCAGTACTTC. This translates into CASKYGQLGTQYF.

In its sample, this clonotype was seen a few times. The chain has TRBV20-1 and TRBJ2-3; 10 nucleotides line up with TRBD2. J gave up 2 bases and V 3 bases, and 5 bases lay outside the gene matches. CDR3 length: 15 amino acids. The germline gives CDR1 DFQATT, CDR2 SNEGSKA (reference sequence). CDR3 amino acids: CSASPTSGHTDTQYF. CDR3 bases: TGCAGTGCTAGCCCGACTAGCGGGCACACAGATACGCAGTATTTT.

The table lists this clonotype with a few counts. This chain links TRBV27 with TRBJ2-7; unclear D gene. Trimming stripped 1 base from V and 5 bases from J, with 12 bases between. This CDR3 has 14 amino acids. Germline V gene data show CDR1 as MNHEY and CDR2 as SMNVEV (reference sequence). This CDR3 is CASSLLGRSDEQYF. DNA for the CDR3: TGTGCCAGCAGTTTATTGGGCAGATCGGACGAGCAGTACTTC.

This clonotype was picked up many times. V gene TRBV25-1 combines with J gene TRBJ2-7; D unclear. Trimming left V 6 bases short and J 0 bases short, with 6 bases between. The CDR3 has 12 residues. The germline gives CDR1 MGHDK, CDR2 SYGVNS. CDR3 DNA: TGTGCCAGCAGGGACCTCTCCTACGAGCAGTACTTC. This sequence encodes CASRDLSYEQYF.

The rearrangement joins TRBV11-2 to TRBJ2-7; 9 positions match TRBD2. Trimming removed 10 bases from V and 6 bases from J; junction bases left unmatched: 13. The germline V gene has CDR1 SGHAT and CDR2 FQNNGV. The CDR3 runs 14 residues. Here the CDR3 reads CATSQSSGTIEQYF. Here the CDR3 DNA reads TGTGCCACCTCTCAGTCTAGCGGGACAATCGAGCAGTACTTC.

The chain couples TRBV24-1 to TRBJ2-5, with a possible D match to TRBD1 (6 bases). CDR3 length: 17 amino acids. Trimming cost V 4 bases and J 1 base, with 18 bases left between them. Germline CDR1 and CDR2: KGHDR and SFDVKD. Here the CDR3 reads CATSDRRQDKGQETQYF. The CDR3 DNA reads TGTGCCACCAGTGACAGGAGACAGGACAAGGGCCAAGAGACCCAGTACTTC.

This chain joins TRBV19 and TRBJ1-3; TRBD1 might be the D (6 bases). V was clipped by 1 base and J by 3 bases, with 13 bases between them. The length of the CDR3 is 16 residues. CDR1 and CDR2 (germline): LNHDA, SQIVND (reference sequence). The CDR3 is CASSIVRGALGNTIYF. DNA for the CDR3: TGTGCCAGTAGTATAGTACGGGGGGCGCTTGGAAACACCATATATTTT.

This chain links TRBV12-3 or TRBV12-4 with TRBJ1-2; no clear D. This CDR3 spans 14 amino acids. The V gene lost 2 bases and the J gene lost 4 bases, with 11 bases spanning the gap. CDR3 DNA: TGTGCCAGCAGTTTATCGCACGATGGCTATGGCTACACCTTC. Amino acid sequence: CASSLSHDGYGYTF.

A few counts support this clonotype. The J gene is TRBJ1-6, the V gene TRBV4-1; no firm D call. The CDR3 is 17 amino acids. Trimming left V 0 bases short and J 0 bases short, with 9 bases between. Per germline, CDR1 MGHRA and CDR2 YSYEKL. This chain's CDR3 is CASSQDQWGSYNSPLHF. In DNA form, the CDR3 reads TGCGCCAGCAGCCAAGATCAATGGGGCTCCTATAATTCACCCCTCCACTTT.

This clonotype was observed a handful of times. This rearrangement joins TRBV5-1 to TRBJ1-1; perhaps TRBD1 as D (5 bases). Trimming pared 4 bases from V and 1 base from J, leaving 8 bases between. CDR3 size: 13 residues. Germline V gene data show CDR1 as SGHRS and CDR2 as YFSETQ. CDR3 DNA: TGCGCCAGCAGCAGAGGGACGAACACTGAAGCTTTCTTT. It specifies CASSRGTNTEAFF.